A selection of T cell receptor beta chains follows, all from one sample in a study of T cells in localized non-small cell lung cancer. TCRdb's copy holds only in-frame clones and misses some; the assay was immunoSEQ multiplex PCR. The sample contains tens of thousands of clones, about 90% of which appear only once. The starting material was peripheral blood, obtained before any cancer treatment. The receptors come from a man aged 35-75 years with stage I squamous cell lung carcinoma. CDR3s include the opening cysteine and the closing phenylalanine or tryptophan. A D gene is named only where the DNA matches it firmly. Only some rows state a clone size, as once, few, many or a class for expanded clones.

J gene: TRBJ2-3
V gene: TRBV7-2
D gene: TRBD2
clone size: -
CDR3 protein: CASSLATSGSTDTQYF
CDR3 DNA: TGTGCCAGCAGCTTAGCCACTAGCGGGAGCACAGATACGCAGTATTTT

J gene: TRBJ2-3
V gene: TRBV7-3
D gene: -
clone size: -
CDR3 protein: CASSLHRADTQYF
CDR3 DNA: TGTGCCAGCAGCTTACATAGGGCAGATACGCAGTATTTT

J gene: TRBJ2-3
V gene: TRBV5-4
D gene: -
clone size: once
CDR3 protein: CASSLGLVTDTQYF
CDR3 DNA: TGTGCCAGCAGCTTGGGACTGGTTACAGATACGCAGTATTTT

J gene: TRBJ2-2
V gene: TRBV5-1
D gene: TRBD1
clone size: -
CDR3 protein: CASSYLGTGGITGELFF
CDR3 DNA: TGCGCCAGCAGCTACCTCGGGACAGGGGGAATCACCGGGGAGCTGTTTTTT

J gene: TRBJ1-5
V gene: TRBV30
D gene: TRBD1
clone size: few
CDR3 protein: CAWNIGTGGNQPQHF
CDR3 DNA: TGTGCCTGGAATATCGGAACAGGGGGCAATCAGCCCCAGCATTTT

J gene: TRBJ2-2
V gene: TRBV19
D gene: -
clone size: -
CDR3 protein: CASNAGPVGELFF
CDR3 DNA: TGTGCCAGTAACGCCGGGCCTGTAGGGGAGCTGTTTTTT

J gene: TRBJ2-7
V gene: TRBV18
D gene: -
clone size: -
CDR3 protein: CASSYGGTYEQYF
CDR3 DNA: TGTGCCAGCTCTTACGGGGGAACCTACGAGCAGTACTTC

J gene: TRBJ1-5
V gene: TRBV7-2
D gene: TRBD1
clone size: -
CDR3 protein: CASSFYSPRTGYNQPQHF
CDR3 DNA: TGTGCCAGCAGCTTTTATAGCCCCCGGACAGGTTACAATCAGCCCCAGCATTTT

J gene: TRBJ2-1
V gene: TRBV28
D gene: -
clone size: -
CDR3 protein: CASSLAGRLYNEQFF
CDR3 DNA: TGTGCCAGCAGTTTAGCGGGACGCCTCTACAATGAGCAGTTCTTC

J gene: TRBJ2-1
V gene: TRBV5-1
D gene: -
clone size: -
CDR3 protein: CASSIQSGPYNEQFF
CDR3 DNA: TGCGCCAGCAGCATACAGTCCGGGCCCTACAATGAGCAGTTCTTC

J gene: TRBJ2-7
V gene: TRBV5-5
D gene: TRBD2
clone size: -
CDR3 protein: CASTLGLAGVYEQYF
CDR3 DNA: TGTGCCAGCACCTTGGGACTAGCGGGAGTCTACGAGCAGTACTTC

J gene: TRBJ1-5
V gene: TRBV19
D gene: TRBD1
clone size: -
CDR3 protein: CASTPSPGGGQPQHF
CDR3 DNA: TGTGCCAGTACTCCGAGTCCAGGGGGTGGGCAGCCCCAGCATTTT

J gene: TRBJ2-7
V gene: TRBV30
D gene: TRBD1
clone size: -
CDR3 protein: CAWGGQGGQQYF
CDR3 DNA: TGTGCCTGGGGTGGACAGGGCGGGCAGCAGTACTTC

J gene: TRBJ2-3
V gene: TRBV27
D gene: TRBD2
clone size: -
CDR3 protein: CASSQVGLAGLKMADTQYF
CDR3 DNA: TGTGCCAGCAGTCAAGTCGGACTAGCGGGACTTAAAATGGCAGATACGCAGTATTTT

J gene: TRBJ1-1
V gene: TRBV5-4
D gene: -
clone size: few
CDR3 protein: CASSGIGDTEAFF
CDR3 DNA: TGTGCCAGCAGCGGGATTGGGGACACTGAAGCTTTCTTT

J gene: TRBJ1-4
V gene: TRBV4-2
D gene: -
clone size: -
CDR3 protein: CASSQDRWVEKLFF
CDR3 DNA: TGTGCCAGCAGCCAAGATAGATGGGTTGAAAAACTGTTTTTT

J gene: TRBJ2-1
V gene: TRBV29-1
D gene: -
clone size: -
CDR3 protein: CSVEEVGLEQFF
CDR3 DNA: TGCAGCGTTGAAGAAGTAGGGCTTGAGCAGTTCTTC

J gene: TRBJ2-2
V gene: TRBV6-5
D gene: -
clone size: -
CDR3 protein: CASSYPQGGDTGKLFF
CDR3 DNA: TGTGCCAGCAGTTACCCCCAGGGGGGGGACACCGGGAAGCTGTTTTTT

J gene: TRBJ2-5
V gene: TRBV7-2
D gene: -
clone size: -
CDR3 protein: CASSQLKETQYF
CDR3 DNA: TGTGCCAGCAGCCAACTAAAAGAGACCCAGTACTTC

J gene: TRBJ2-2
V gene: TRBV4-1
D gene: TRBD1
clone size: -
CDR3 protein: CASSHGDRGYDGELFF
CDR3 DNA: TGCGCCAGCAGCCATGGGGACAGGGGTTATGACGGGGAGCTGTTTTTT

J gene: TRBJ1-2
V gene: TRBV5-4
D gene: TRBD1
clone size: few
CDR3 protein: CASSLATGANYGYTF
CDR3 DNA: TGTGCCAGCAGCTTGGCTACAGGGGCCAACTATGGCTACACCTTC

J gene: TRBJ1-2
V gene: TRBV6-1
D gene: -
clone size: -
CDR3 protein: CASSEAGRNYGYTF
CDR3 DNA: TGTGCCAGCAGTGAGGCAGGGCGTAACTATGGCTACACCTTC

J gene: TRBJ2-3
V gene: TRBV9
D gene: -
clone size: -
CDR3 protein: CASSVAARRTDTQYF
CDR3 DNA: TGTGCCAGCAGCGTAGCAGCGCGCCGCACAGATACGCAGTATTTT

J gene: TRBJ2-5
V gene: TRBV7-9
D gene: -
clone size: -
CDR3 protein: CASSRKLEGRETQYF
CDR3 DNA: TGTGCCAGCAGCCGAAAATTAGAGGGGCGGGAGACCCAGTACTTC

J gene: TRBJ1-2
V gene: TRBV15
D gene: -
clone size: -
CDR3 protein: CATSREFDSNYGYTF
CDR3 DNA: TGTGCCACCAGCAGAGAGTTCGATAGTAACTATGGCTACACCTTC

J gene: TRBJ2-7
V gene: TRBV6-4
D gene: -
clone size: -
CDR3 protein: CASSEEADYEQYF
CDR3 DNA: TGTGCCAGCAGTGAAGAGGCTGACTACGAGCAGTACTTC

J gene: TRBJ2-5
V gene: TRBV7-9
D gene: -
clone size: -
CDR3 protein: CASRKTGNQETQYF
CDR3 DNA: TGTGCCAGCAGGAAAACAGGGAACCAAGAGACCCAGTACTTC

J gene: TRBJ1-5
V gene: TRBV6-5
D gene: -
clone size: -
CDR3 protein: CASSYSGRGGQPQHF
CDR3 DNA: TGTGCCAGCAGTTACTCTGGGAGGGGGGGACAGCCCCAGCATTTT

J gene: TRBJ2-7
V gene: TRBV27
D gene: -
clone size: -
CDR3 protein: CASSNGGGYEQYF
CDR3 DNA: TGTGCCAGCAGTAACGGGGGCGGCTACGAGCAGTACTTC

J gene: TRBJ2-7
V gene: TRBV5-1
D gene: TRBD2
clone size: -
CDR3 protein: CASSPRRGLAGGLTYEQYF
CDR3 DNA: TGCGCCAGCAGCCCCCGCCGCGGGCTAGCGGGAGGGCTGACCTACGAGCAGTACTTC

J gene: TRBJ1-1
V gene: TRBV13
D gene: -
clone size: -
CDR3 protein: CASSLDRNTEAFF
CDR3 DNA: TGTGCCAGCAGCTTGGACAGGAACACTGAAGCTTTCTTT

J gene: TRBJ1-1
V gene: TRBV6-5
D gene: TRBD1
clone size: once
CDR3 protein: CASRKRQGGNTEAFF
CDR3 DNA: TGTGCCAGCAGAAAGAGACAGGGGGGGAACACTGAAGCTTTCTTT

J gene: TRBJ2-1
V gene: TRBV9
D gene: TRBD2
clone size: -
CDR3 protein: CASSGKAGSADEQFF
CDR3 DNA: TGTGCCAGCAGCGGAAAAGCGGGATCGGCGGATGAGCAGTTCTTC

J gene: TRBJ1-6
V gene: TRBV30
D gene: -
clone size: -
CDR3 protein: CAWSRSGNSPLHF
CDR3 DNA: TGTGCCTGGAGTCGGTCAGGGAATTCACCCCTCCACTTT

J gene: TRBJ2-7
V gene: TRBV30
D gene: -
clone size: -
CDR3 protein: CAWSVVSDEQYF
CDR3 DNA: TGTGCCTGGAGTGTAGTCTCGGACGAGCAGTACTTC

J gene: TRBJ1-1
V gene: TRBV15
D gene: -
clone size: -
CDR3 protein: CATSRRGVGEAFF
CDR3 DNA: TGTGCCACCAGCAGACGGGGGGTGGGAGAAGCTTTCTTT

J gene: TRBJ2-1
V gene: TRBV4-3
D gene: -
clone size: -
CDR3 protein: CASSQGTYNEQFF
CDR3 DNA: TGCGCCAGCAGCCAGGGAACCTACAATGAGCAGTTCTTC

J gene: TRBJ1-5
V gene: TRBV30
D gene: -
clone size: once
CDR3 protein: CAWSGGGANQPQHF
CDR3 DNA: TGTGCCTGGAGTGGGGGGGGAGCTAATCAGCCCCAGCATTTT

J gene: TRBJ1-5
V gene: TRBV7-9
D gene: -
clone size: -
CDR3 protein: CASSLAGGNQPQHF
CDR3 DNA: TGTGCCAGCAGCTTAGCTGGGGGCAATCAGCCCCAGCATTTT

J gene: TRBJ1-2
V gene: TRBV7-9
D gene: TRBD1
clone size: hyperexpanded
CDR3 protein: CASSGASGDRSYGYTF
CDR3 DNA: TGTGCCAGCAGCGGAGCCAGTGGGGACAGGAGCTATGGCTACACCTTC

J gene: TRBJ2-3
V gene: TRBV5-4
D gene: TRBD1
clone size: -
CDR3 protein: CASSLGQGPSTDTQYF
CDR3 DNA: TGTGCCAGCAGCTTGGGACAGGGGCCAAGCACAGATACGCAGTATTTT

J gene: TRBJ2-1
V gene: TRBV29-1
D gene: -
clone size: -
CDR3 protein: CSVAPWGGPYNEQFF
CDR3 DNA: TGCAGCGTTGCCCCGTGGGGGGGCCCTTACAATGAGCAGTTCTTC

J gene: TRBJ2-1
V gene: TRBV28
D gene: TRBD2
clone size: once
CDR3 protein: CASSIPGLADNEQFF
CDR3 DNA: TGTGCCAGCAGTATTCCGGGACTAGCGGACAATGAGCAGTTCTTC

J gene: TRBJ1-1
V gene: TRBV19
D gene: -
clone size: few
CDR3 protein: CASSISGGAFF
CDR3 DNA: TGTGCCAGTAGTATATCGGGAGGAGCTTTCTTT

J gene: TRBJ2-7
V gene: TRBV6-1
D gene: -
clone size: -
CDR3 protein: CASSEPRVRSYEQYF
CDR3 DNA: TGTGCCAGCAGTGAACCACGCGTACGCTCCTACGAGCAGTACTTC

J gene: TRBJ1-1
V gene: TRBV19
D gene: -
clone size: once
CDR3 protein: CASIAQGGNTEAFF
CDR3 DNA: TGTGCCAGTATCGCCCAAGGGGGGAACACTGAAGCTTTCTTT

J gene: TRBJ2-3
V gene: TRBV9
D gene: -
clone size: -
CDR3 protein: CASSVDPPGASDTVDTQYF
CDR3 DNA: TGTGCCAGCAGCGTAGACCCACCCGGGGCTAGCGACACCGTAGATACGCAGTATTTT

J gene: TRBJ2-3
V gene: TRBV25-1
D gene: -
clone size: once
CDR3 protein: CASSDGGPTDTQYF
CDR3 DNA: TGTGCCAGCAGTGATGGGGGACCGACAGATACGCAGTATTTT

J gene: TRBJ2-6
V gene: TRBV5-6
D gene: TRBD2
clone size: -
CDR3 protein: CASSWMGLAGGPGANVLTF
CDR3 DNA: TGTGCCAGCAGCTGGATGGGACTAGCGGGAGGGCCGGGGGCCAACGTCCTGACTTTC

J gene: TRBJ1-1
V gene: TRBV5-8
D gene: -
clone size: -
CDR3 protein: CASSLQGGTEAFF
CDR3 DNA: TGTGCCAGCAGCTTGCAGGGAGGAACTGAAGCTTTCTTT

J gene: TRBJ2-5
V gene: TRBV28
D gene: TRBD1
clone size: -
CDR3 protein: CASRGDRDGETQYF
CDR3 DNA: TGTGCCAGCAGGGGGGACAGGGATGGGGAGACCCAGTACTTC

J gene: TRBJ2-1
V gene: TRBV18
D gene: TRBD1
clone size: -
CDR3 protein: CASSLSTGGYNEQFF
CDR3 DNA: TGTGCCAGCTCACTTTCGACAGGGGGATACAATGAGCAGTTCTTC

J gene: TRBJ2-3
V gene: TRBV11-2
D gene: -
clone size: -
CDR3 protein: CASSSMTITDTQYF
CDR3 DNA: TGTGCCAGCAGCTCTATGACTATCACAGATACGCAGTATTTT

J gene: TRBJ2-1
V gene: TRBV30
D gene: -
clone size: -
CDR3 protein: CAWSPPGSGPGEQFF
CDR3 DNA: TGTGCCTGGAGTCCCCCCGGAAGCGGCCCCGGGGAGCAGTTCTTC

J gene: TRBJ2-7
V gene: TRBV9
D gene: -
clone size: few
CDR3 protein: CASGPHGTPLNEQYF
CDR3 DNA: TGTGCCAGCGGCCCCCATGGGACGCCTTTGAACGAGCAGTACTTC

J gene: TRBJ2-7
V gene: TRBV18
D gene: -
clone size: -
CDR3 protein: CASSPATREQYF
CDR3 DNA: TGTGCCAGCTCACCCGCGACTCGCGAGCAGTACTTC

J gene: TRBJ2-7
V gene: TRBV5-1
D gene: -
clone size: -
CDR3 protein: CASSLDTSKVRSYEQYF
CDR3 DNA: TGCGCCAGCAGCTTGGACACTAGTAAGGTGAGGTCCTACGAGCAGTACTTC

J gene: TRBJ2-7
V gene: TRBV7-9
D gene: TRBD2
clone size: -
CDR3 protein: CASSLSTSWFLDEQYF
CDR3 DNA: TGTGCCAGCAGCTTATCGACTAGCTGGTTCCTGGACGAGCAGTACTTC